These T cell receptor beta chains were read from a single sample in a study of T cell responses to AZD1222 COVID-19 vaccine. TCRdb's copy holds only in-frame clones and misses some; the assay was immunoSEQ multiplex PCR. This sample has 99,000 or so clones, with about four fifths found just once. This material consisted of peripheral blood, taken on day 0 of AZD1222 vaccination. These receptors were taken from an adult in good health. The CDR3 runs from the conserved cysteine through the conserved F or W. Each record gives: V gene, D gene, clone size, J gene, CDR3 DNA, CDR3 protein. The D gene is left open where the match is weak. Clone size is shown for a subset of rows, as once, few, many or a class of expanded clone.

TRBV30,-,-,TRBJ2-3,TGTGCCTGGAGTGTACTTGGGCGGGGAAGCACAGATACGCAGTATTTT,CAWSVLGRGSTDTQYF
TRBV29-1,-,-,TRBJ1-1,TGCAGCGTTCGATCAGGGTCCACTGAAGCTTTCTTT,CSVRSGSTEAFF
TRBV3-1/TRBV3-2,-,-,TRBJ2-5,TGTGCCAGCAGCGCGGGACCACGAGAGACCCAGTACTTC,CASSAGPRETQYF
TRBV6-1,TRBD2,few,TRBJ2-4,TGTGCCAGCAGTGAAGGGAACAGGTTGGGAGCGGGGGACAAAAACATTCAGTACTTC,CASSEGNRLGAGDKNIQYF
TRBV27,-,-,TRBJ1-2,TGTGCCAGCAGTTTAATCGGGGGGTGGTATGGCTACACCTTC,CASSLIGGWYGYTF
TRBV11-3,TRBD2,-,TRBJ2-4,TGTGCCAGCAGCTTACGCGGGGGGGACATTCAGTACTTC,CASSLRGGDIQYF
TRBV7-2,-,-,TRBJ2-3,TGTGCCAGCACCTTAGTACCAGCACTGGATACGCAGTATTTT,CASTLVPALDTQYF
TRBV6-5,-,-,TRBJ1-1,TGTGCCAGCAGTTACTCGTCAGGGCTAAACACTGAAGCTTTCTTT,CASSYSSGLNTEAFF
TRBV6-5,-,-,TRBJ1-2,TGTGCCAGCAGTTACTCAGGACTCAACTATGGCTACACCTTC,CASSYSGLNYGYTF
TRBV7-2,TRBD1,-,TRBJ2-2,TGTGCCAGCAGCTTAGCGACAGGGCGGAACACCGGGGAGCTGTTTTTT,CASSLATGRNTGELFF
TRBV5-1,TRBD1,-,TRBJ1-2,TGCGCCAGCAGCCGAGAGACTCGCCAGGGGGATGGCTACACCTTC,CASSRETRQGDGYTF
TRBV27,-,-,TRBJ2-5,TGTGCCAGCAGTTTATCTTGGCTCGGCCAAGAGACCCAGTACTTC,CASSLSWLGQETQYF
TRBV2,TRBD1,-,TRBJ2-3,TGTGCCAGCAGTGAAGCGCTAGGGACAGCCCTTCAGTATTTT,CASSEALGTALQYF
TRBV6-6,TRBD1,-,TRBJ2-2,TGTGCCAGCAGTCCTCTACGACAGGGTCGTACGAACCGAAACACCGGGGAGCTGTTTTTT,CASSPLRQGRTNRNTGELFF
TRBV2,TRBD2,-,TRBJ2-3,TGTGCCAGCAGACAACTAGCGGGGGGAGGGGCAGATACGCAGTATTTT,CASRQLAGGGADTQYF
TRBV6-6,TRBD2,-,TRBJ2-4,TGTGCCAGCAGTGCCACTAGCGGGGGGGCCTCAAACATTCAGTACTTC,CASSATSGGASNIQYF
TRBV4-3,-,-,TRBJ1-1,TGCGCCAGCAGCCAAGATCCCAGACCGAACACTGAAGCTTTCTTT,CASSQDPRPNTEAFF
TRBV6-5,-,-,TRBJ1-1,TGTGCCAGCAGTTACACTAATGGGTGGAACACTGAAGCTTTCTTT,CASSYTNGWNTEAFF
TRBV4-3,-,-,TRBJ1-6,TGCGCCAGCAGCCAAGGGACAGCAGGGGTGAATTCACCCCTCCACTTT,CASSQGTAGVNSPLHF
TRBV5-4,TRBD2,-,TRBJ2-1,TGTGCCAGCAGCCCCGGGACTAGCGGGGGGGTAGGTAATGAGCAGTTCTTC,CASSPGTSGGVGNEQFF
TRBV10-1,-,-,TRBJ1-1,TGCGCCAGCAGTGACTCGCTCGGGGATACCCTGAAAGACACTGAAGCTTTCTTT,CASSDSLGDTLKDTEAFF
TRBV19,-,few,TRBJ1-1,TGTGCCAGTAGTATACCCGGACAGTGGAACACTGAAGCTTTCTTT,CASSIPGQWNTEAFF
TRBV19,TRBD1,-,TRBJ1-2,TGTGCCAGTAGTAGAAGGACAGGGGGCGCAAGCTATGGCTACACCTTC,CASSRRTGGASYGYTF
TRBV5-1,-,-,TRBJ2-2,TGCGCCAGCAGCTCGGCGGGGACCGGGGAGCTGTTTTTT,CASSSAGTGELFF
TRBV23-1,-,-,TRBJ1-1,TGCGCCAGCAGTCTAGGATTGGGGCAGGGATACACTGAAGCTTTCTTT,CASSLGLGQGYTEAFF
TRBV4-1,-,once,TRBJ1-2,TGCGCCAGCAGCCCCGGCGAAGAGCGGGGCTATGGCTACACCTTC,CASSPGEERGYGYTF
TRBV18,TRBD1,-,TRBJ1-2,TGTGCCAGCTCACCAGGACAGGGGGGTAACTATGGCTACACCTTC,CASSPGQGGNYGYTF
TRBV2,-,-,TRBJ1-2,TGTGCCAGCACCCGAACTGGGAGAAACTATGGCTACACCTTC,CASTRTGRNYGYTF
TRBV27,-,-,TRBJ1-6,TGTGCCAGCAGTTTACTCCAGGGTAGGAATTCACCCCTCCACTTT,CASSLLQGRNSPLHF
TRBV13,-,-,TRBJ2-1,TGTGCCAGCAGCTTACTGGGGGAGAAAAACAATGAGCAGTTCTTC,CASSLLGEKNNEQFF
TRBV4-2,-,-,TRBJ2-2,TGTGCCAGCAGCCAAGTTGCCCCCAAGACCGGGGAGCTGTTTTTT,CASSQVAPKTGELFF
TRBV29-1,-,-,TRBJ2-5,TGCAGCGTTGAAGACTACGAGGGACAAGAGACCCAGTACTTC,CSVEDYEGQETQYF
TRBV6-5,TRBD1,-,TRBJ1-4,TGTGCCAGCAGACCGACAGGGATGTATGAAAAACTGTTTTTT,CASRPTGMYEKLFF
TRBV12-5,TRBD1,-,TRBJ1-1,TGTGCTAGTGGTTTGTTCGGGACAGGGGGAGGAAACACTGAAGCTTTCTTT,CASGLFGTGGGNTEAFF
TRBV7-8,-,-,TRBJ2-1,TGTGCCAGCAGCTTCAACGGGGGCAGCTCCTACAATGAGCAGTTCTTC,CASSFNGGSSYNEQFF
TRBV14,-,-,TRBJ1-1,TGTGCCAGCAGTCAACAGGGCCGAACTGAAGCTTTCTTT,CASSQQGRTEAFF
TRBV10-2,-,-,TRBJ2-1,TGCGCCAGCAGTGAGTCGATGGCGTTTGGGACCTCCTACAATGAGCAGTTCTTC,CASSESMAFGTSYNEQFF
TRBV7-3,-,-,TRBJ1-1,TGTGCCAGCAGCCAGACCGGGAATAACCTTGAAGCTTTCTTT,CASSQTGNNLEAFF
TRBV2,TRBD2,-,TRBJ2-3,TGTGCCAGCAGTGGGGAGACTAGCGGGTTCGGCACAGATACGCAGTATTTT,CASSGETSGFGTDTQYF
TRBV4-2,TRBD2,-,TRBJ2-1,TGTGCCAGCAGCCAAGGGCTAGCGGGGATCTACAATGAGCAGTTCTTC,CASSQGLAGIYNEQFF
TRBV7-2,-,few,TRBJ1-1,TGTGCCAGCAGCCGGGACGGCGGATGGAACACTGAAGCTTTCTTT,CASSRDGGWNTEAFF
TRBV20-1,-,-,TRBJ1-2,TGCAGTGCTAGTAAAGGCTACACCTTC,CSASKGYTF
TRBV5-5,-,-,TRBJ1-4,TGTGCCAGCAGCTTGGGAGACAGGGAAAAACTGTTTTTT,CASSLGDREKLFF
TRBV5-1,TRBD1,-,TRBJ2-2,TGCGCCAGTGGGACAGCCGCGAACACCGGGGAGCTGTTTTTT,CASGTAANTGELFF
TRBV7-8,-,few,TRBJ1-4,TGTGCCAGCAGCCCGGGAAAGATCCCGGGGGCTGAAAAACTGTTTTTT,CASSPGKIPGAEKLFF
TRBV4-1,TRBD1,-,TRBJ1-4,TGCGCCAGCAGCCCGGGACAGTTTATTGAAAAACTGTTTTTT,CASSPGQFIEKLFF
TRBV18,TRBD1,-,TRBJ2-7,TGTGCCAGCTCACCACCAAACAGGGGGCTGAGCGAGCAGTACTTC,CASSPPNRGLSEQYF
TRBV19,-,-,TRBJ2-7,TGTGCCAGTAGTATGCTCTGGACCCGAGAGACTAAAGGGTACGAGCAGTACTTC,CASSMLWTRETKGYEQYF
TRBV6-5,-,once,TRBJ1-1,TGTGCAGTGTATAGCGGGTTAGGCACTGAAGCTTTCTTT,CAVYSGLGTEAFF
TRBV7-2,TRBD2,-,TRBJ2-7,TGTGCCAGCAGCTTAGCGGCTAGCGGGGGCTACGAGCAGTACTTC,CASSLAASGGYEQYF
TRBV9,-,-,TRBJ2-7,TGTGCCAGCAGCGGGTACGGGGGGCCCGATTACGAGCAGTACTTC,CASSGYGGPDYEQYF
TRBV7-2,-,-,TRBJ2-2,TGTGCCAGCAGCTTAGTAGCCGGGGTAGTCACCGGGGAGCTGTTTTTT,CASSLVAGVVTGELFF
TRBV6-2/TRBV6-3,TRBD2,-,TRBJ2-1,TGTGCCAGCAGTCCGGGGGGGCCGGTCAATGAGCAGTTCTTC,CASSPGGPVNEQFF
TRBV12-3/TRBV12-4,-,once,TRBJ1-2,TGTGCCAGCAGTTTAGGACACCACTATGGCTACACCTTC,CASSLGHHYGYTF
TRBV15,-,-,TRBJ1-1,TGTGCCACCAGCAGAGATGGCCAGGGCCTGAACACTGAAGCTTTCTTT,CATSRDGQGLNTEAFF
TRBV19,-,-,TRBJ1-4,TGTGCCAGTAGTATAGATCGAGGGGGTAGAGGAAAACTGTTTTTT,CASSIDRGGRGKLFF
TRBV3-1/TRBV3-2,-,-,TRBJ2-6,TGTGCCAGCAGCCACAACTACCCCTCTGGGGCCAACGTCCTGACTTTC,CASSHNYPSGANVLTF
TRBV5-1,TRBD2,-,TRBJ2-3,TGCGCCAGCAGCTTGTCTTTGGCGGGGGGAGGAGATACGCAGTATTTT,CASSLSLAGGGDTQYF